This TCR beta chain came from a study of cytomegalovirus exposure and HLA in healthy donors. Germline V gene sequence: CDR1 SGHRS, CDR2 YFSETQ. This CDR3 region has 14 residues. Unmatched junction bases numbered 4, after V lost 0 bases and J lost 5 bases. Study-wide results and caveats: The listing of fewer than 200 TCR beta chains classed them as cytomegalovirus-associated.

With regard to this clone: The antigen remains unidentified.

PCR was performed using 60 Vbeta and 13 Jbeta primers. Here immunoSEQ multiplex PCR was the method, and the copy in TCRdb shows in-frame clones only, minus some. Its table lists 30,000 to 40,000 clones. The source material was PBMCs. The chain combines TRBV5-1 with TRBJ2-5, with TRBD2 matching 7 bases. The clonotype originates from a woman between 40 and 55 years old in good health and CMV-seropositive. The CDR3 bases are TGCGCCAGCAGCTTGGTGCTAGCGGCTGAGACCCAGTACTTC. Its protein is CASSLVLAAETQYF. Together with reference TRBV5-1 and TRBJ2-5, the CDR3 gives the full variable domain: KAGVTQTPRYLIKTRGQQVTLSCSPISGHRSVSWYQQTPGQGLQFLFEYFSETQRNKGNFPGRFSGRQFSNSRSEMNVSTLELGDSALYLCASSLVLAAETQYFGPGTRLLVL.